This T cell receptor (beta chain) is from a study of spatial heterogeneity in lung cancer. Broader study findings: The authors estimated that approximately 7% of tumor T cells were covered for alpha chains and around 12% for beta chains. There was tracking of ubiquitous and regional nonsynonymous mutations by the respective counts of ubiquitous and regional expanded TCRs. Mutation tallies in tumors tracked expanded intratumoral alpha and beta TCR counts.

Carried by each TCR cDNA molecule was a unique molecular identifier. TCRdb passed the 5' RACE reads through MiXCR, listing each CDR3 protein once. The sample holds under 15,000 distinct CDR3 sequences, over 4.5% seen once. Per germline, CDR1 SGHDN and CDR2 FVKESK. The CDR3 is 15 residues long. V lost 0 bases to trimming and J lost 2 bases; unmatched junction nucleotides: 1. This clonotype showed up many times. Its antigen is still unknown. Time point denoted: sample taken at primary tumor resection. Tumor, nontumor lung or frozen PBMC supplied whole RNA that was sequenced unsorted. This clonotype was obtained from a male donor with early-stage non-small cell lung cancer. The V call is TRBV14, the J call TRBJ2-1, with 7 positions matching TRBD2. The material sequenced was lung tumor tissue, taken at surgery. Written as DNA, the CDR3 is TGTGCCAGCAGCCAAGAGAGCGGGGCCTACAATGAGCAGTTCTTC. It is translated as CASSQESGAYNEQFF.